The sequence of this TCR beta chain was determined in a study of T-cell memory formation after mild COVID-19. Background on the study: In these data, TCR clusters were largely donor specific. Notes on the study in general: Contracting CD4+ clones were located mainly in CM and EM, and CD8+ clones in EMRA. Pre-infection memory showed some responding clones, and this suggested that cross-reactive memory joined.

To note about this clonotype: Antigen unknown.

Trimming removed 2 bases at V and 5 bases at J, with 10 bases between. The CDR3 loop spans 13 amino acids. Looked up from germline, CDR1 is MGHDK and CDR2 is SYGVNS. Barcoded TCR alpha and TCR beta cDNA libraries with UMIs came from 5'RACE using constant-segment primers. MiXCR, applied by TCRdb to the 5' RACE reads, yields one record per CDR3 protein. This sample has 550,000 to 600,000 distinct CDR3 sequences; roughly a fifth occur once, and the top ten carry around 8.4%. The rearrangement joins TRBV25-1 to TRBJ2-7; the D gene is possibly TRBD2 (6 bases). This clonotype originated in an adult woman who had mild COVID-19 (a few samples of this study predate the infection). Cell type and time point are not known. Material: PBMCs or a T cell subset sorted from them (not recorded which). CDR3 coding DNA: TGTGCCAGCAGTGAAGGAGGGATCGACGAGCAGTACTTC. This gives the protein CASSEGGIDEQYF.